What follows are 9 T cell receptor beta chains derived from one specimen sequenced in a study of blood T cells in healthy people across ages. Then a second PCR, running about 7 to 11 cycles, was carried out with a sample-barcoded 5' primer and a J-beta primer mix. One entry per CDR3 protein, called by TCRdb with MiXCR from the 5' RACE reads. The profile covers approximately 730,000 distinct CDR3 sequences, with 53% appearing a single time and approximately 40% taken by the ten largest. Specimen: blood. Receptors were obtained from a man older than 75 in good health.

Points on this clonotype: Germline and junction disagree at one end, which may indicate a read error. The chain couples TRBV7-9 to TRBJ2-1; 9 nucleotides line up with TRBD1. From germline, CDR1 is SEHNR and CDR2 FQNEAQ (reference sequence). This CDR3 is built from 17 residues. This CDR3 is CASSTSPTGGSNNEQFF. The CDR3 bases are TGTGCCAGCAGCACCTCACCCACAGGGGGCTCCAACAATGAGCAGTTCTTC.

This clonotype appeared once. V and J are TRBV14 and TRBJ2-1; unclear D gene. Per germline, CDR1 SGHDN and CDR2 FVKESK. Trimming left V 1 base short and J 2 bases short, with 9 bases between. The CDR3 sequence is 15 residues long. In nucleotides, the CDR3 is TGTGCCAGCAGCCAAGCGGCTGTCCCCTACAATGAGCAGTTCTTC. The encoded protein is CASSQAAVPYNEQFF.

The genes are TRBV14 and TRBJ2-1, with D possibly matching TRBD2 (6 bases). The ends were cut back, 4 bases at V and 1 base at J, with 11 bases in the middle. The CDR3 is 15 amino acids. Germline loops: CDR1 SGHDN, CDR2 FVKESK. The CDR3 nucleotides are TGTGCCAGCAGCCCCTATGGGACTTCCTACAATGAGCAGTTCTTC. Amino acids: CASSPYGTSYNEQFF. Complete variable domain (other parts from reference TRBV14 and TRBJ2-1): EAGVTQFPSHSVIEKGQTVTLRCDPISGHDNLYWYRRVMGKEIKFLLHFVKESKQDESGMPNNRFLAERTGGTYSTLKVQPAELEDSGVYFCASSPYGTSYNEQFFGPGTRLTVL.

The CDR3 DNA is TGTGCCATCAGTGAGTCCGGGTTCCCCAAGGGCGAGACCCAGTACTTC. Residues: CAISESGFPKGETQYF. The rearrangement links TRBV10-3 to TRBJ2-5; no reliable D call. Trimming cost V 0 bases and J 5 bases, with 16 bases left between them. Germline CDR1 reads ENHRY; CDR2 reads SYGVKD. There are 16 residues in the CDR3.

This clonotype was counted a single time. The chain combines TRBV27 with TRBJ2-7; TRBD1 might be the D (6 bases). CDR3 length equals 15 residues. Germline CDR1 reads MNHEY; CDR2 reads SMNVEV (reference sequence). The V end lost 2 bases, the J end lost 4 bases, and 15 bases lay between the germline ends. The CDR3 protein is CASSLAPGVTYEQYF. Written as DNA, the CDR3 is TGTGCCAGCAGTTTAGCACCAGGGGTGACATACGAGCAGTACTTC.

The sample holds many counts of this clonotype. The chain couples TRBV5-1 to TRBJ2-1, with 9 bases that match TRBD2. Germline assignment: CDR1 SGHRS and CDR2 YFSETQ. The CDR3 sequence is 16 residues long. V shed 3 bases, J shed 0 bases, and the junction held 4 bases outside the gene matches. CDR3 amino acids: CASSSGLASSYNEQFF. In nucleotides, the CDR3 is TGCGCCAGCAGCTCTGGACTAGCGAGCTCCTACAATGAGCAGTTCTTC.

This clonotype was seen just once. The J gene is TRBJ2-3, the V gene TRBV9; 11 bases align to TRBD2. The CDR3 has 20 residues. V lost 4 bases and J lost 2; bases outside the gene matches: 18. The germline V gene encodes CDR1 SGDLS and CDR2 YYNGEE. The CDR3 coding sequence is TGTGCCAGCAGCCTCAACCCAGGGGGCGGGACTAGCGGACACACAGATACGCAGTATTTT. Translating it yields CASSLNPGGGTSGHTDTQYF. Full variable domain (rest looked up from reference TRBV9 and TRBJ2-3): DSGVTQTPKHLITATGQRVTLRCSPRSGDLSVYWYQQSLDQGLQFLIQYYNGEERAKGNILERFSAQQFPDLHSELNLSSLELGDSALYFCASSLNPGGGTSGHTDTQYFGPGTRLTVL.

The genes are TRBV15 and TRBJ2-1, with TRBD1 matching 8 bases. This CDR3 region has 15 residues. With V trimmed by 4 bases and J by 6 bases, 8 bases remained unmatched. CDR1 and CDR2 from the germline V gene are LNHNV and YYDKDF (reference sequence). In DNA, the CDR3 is TGTGCCACCAGCACCGGGCTACAGGGGGTCAATGAGCAGTTCTTC. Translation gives CATSTGLQGVNEQFF. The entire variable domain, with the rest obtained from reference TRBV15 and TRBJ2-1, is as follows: DAMVIQNPRYQVTQFGKPVTLSCSQTLNHNVMYWYQQKSSQAPKLLFHYYDKDFNNEADTPDNFQSRRPNTSFCFLDIRSPGLGDTAMYLCATSTGLQGVNEQFFGPGTRLTVL.

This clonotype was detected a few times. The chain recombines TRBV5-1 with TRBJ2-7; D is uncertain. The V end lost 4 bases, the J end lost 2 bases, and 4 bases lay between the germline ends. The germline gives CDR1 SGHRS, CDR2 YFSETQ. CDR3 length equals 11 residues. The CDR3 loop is CASSDAYEQYF. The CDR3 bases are TGCGCCAGCAGCGACGCCTACGAGCAGTACTTC.